The 16 T cell receptor beta chains below come from one sample, sequenced in a study of cytomegalovirus exposure and HLA in healthy donors. Amplification used 60 Vbeta primers and 13 Jbeta primers. The assay was immunoSEQ multiplex PCR, and TCRdb's table has in-frame clones only and misses some. There are 60,000 to 75,000 clones in the sample; approximately 80% occur only once, and 7.8% lies in the top ten. Sequencing was done on a sample of PBMCs. The origin of the receptors is a man aged 18-30 years in good health and CMV-seropositive.

The chain uses TRBV2 and TRBJ1-5, with 7 bases that match TRBD1. The CDR3 runs 15 residues. After removal of 0 bases from V and 7 bases from J, the junction contained 6 bases not matched to a gene. Per the germline V gene, CDR1 is SNHLY and CDR2 is FYNNEI. This CDR3 reads CASSEASTGAQPQHF. In nucleotides, the CDR3 is TGTGCCAGCAGTGAAGCGAGTACAGGGGCCCAGCCCCAGCATTTT.

The chain links TRBV6-5 to TRBJ2-7; TRBD1 aligns across 8 bases. V lost 8 bases, J lost 4 bases, and 7 bases stayed unmatched. Germline CDR1 MNHEY, CDR2 SVGAGI. The CDR3 is made up of 13 amino acids. In DNA, the CDR3 is TGTGCCAGCGGACTACAGGGGGATTACGAGCAGTACTTC. Translating it yields CASGLQGDYEQYF.

This clone was counted ten times or more. The chain links TRBV5-4 to TRBJ2-3; unclear D gene. There are 17 residues in the CDR3. Germline V gives CDR1 SGHNT, CDR2 YYREEE (reference sequence). With 2 bases removed from V and 0 bases from J, the gap between germline ends came to 16 bases. The CDR3 region is CASSFTYRHPSTDTQYF. CDR3 nucleotides: TGTGCCAGCAGCTTTACCTATAGACACCCAAGCACAGATACGCAGTATTTT.

The chain is built from TRBV30 and TRBJ1-2, with a tentative D call TRBD1 (5 bases). Germline values: CDR1 GTSNPN, CDR2 SVGIG (reference sequence). CDR3 length: 13 residues. V was pared by 4 bases and J by 1 base, with 10 bases between. CDR3 DNA: TGTGCCTGGACATCGGGGGGTAACTATGGCTACACCTTC. Translation: CAWTSGGNYGYTF.

The V and J genes are TRBV10-3 and TRBJ1-1, with TRBD1 identical over 8 bases. Germline CDR1 and CDR2: ENHRY and SYGVKD. The CDR3 sequence is 13 residues long. The V gene end was trimmed by 6 bases and the J gene end by 3 bases; junction bases not matched to a gene: 3. The CDR3 loop reads CAIRTGADTEAFF. The CDR3 nucleotides are TGTGCCATCAGGACAGGGGCTGACACTGAAGCTTTCTTT.

The chain uses TRBV7-9 and TRBJ2-7, with 11 bases fitting TRBD2. The CDR3 runs to 14 residues. The V and J ends lost 3 bases and 2 bases, in that order; junction bases with no gene match: 0. Germline V gene data show CDR1 as SEHNR and CDR2 as FQNEAQ (reference sequence). The CDR3 bases are TGTGCCAGCAGCTTTAGCGGGAGGGCCTACGAGCAGTACTTC. It is translated as CASSFSGRAYEQYF.

The chain recombines TRBV30 with TRBJ2-1, with D maybe TRBD2 (5 bases). Deletions cut 3 bases from V and 2 bases from J, with 11 bases between. Germline-derived CDR1 and CDR2 are GTSNPN and SVGIG (reference sequence). This CDR3 spans 14 amino acids. CDR3 amino acids: CAWRASGAYNEQFF. The CDR3 bases are TGTGCCTGGAGGGCCTCCGGGGCCTACAATGAGCAGTTCTTC.

The chain uses TRBV7-9 and TRBJ1-3, with D uncertain. Germline V gene data show CDR1 as SEHNR and CDR2 as FQNEAQ (reference sequence). The V and J ends lost 5 bases and 3 bases respectively, with 8 bases between them. CDR3 length: 13 amino acids. Here the CDR3 DNA reads TGTGCCAGCAGCCAGGTCGGTGGAAACACCATATATTTT. Its protein product is CASSQVGGNTIYF.

This clone is a singleton in its sample. Germline and junction disagree at one end, which may indicate a read error. The genes are TRBV13 and TRBJ2-7, with D perhaps matching TRBD2 (6 bases). CDR3 length: 11 amino acids. The germline V gene encodes CDR1 PRHDT and CDR2 FYEKMQ (reference sequence). CDR3 protein: CASSPRGRSLF. As DNA, the CDR3 is TGTGCCAGCAGCCCGCGGGGCCGATCGCTTTTC.

The genes are TRBV27 and TRBJ1-3; D call uncertain. The CDR3 totals 12 residues. V lost 2 bases and J 9 bases, leaving 8 bases between the germline ends. CDR1 is MNHEY, CDR2 SMNVEV, per germline (reference sequence). This CDR3 reads CASSLPGGTIYF. CDR3 DNA sequence: TGTGCCAGCAGTTTACCTGGAGGCACCATATATTTT.

This chain uses TRBV6-5 with TRBJ2-7; 11 nucleotides agree with TRBD1. The J segment lost 4 bases and the V segment lost 6 bases, leaving 5 bases of the junction unmatched. Germline V gene data show CDR1 as MNHEY and CDR2 as SVGAGI. The CDR3 extends over 14 amino acids. CDR3 loop: CASSQDRGLYEQYF. The CDR3 DNA is TGTGCCAGCAGCCAGGACAGGGGGCTATACGAGCAGTACTTC.

The gene calls are TRBV30 and TRBJ1-5; 9 bases are shared with TRBD1. Germline assignment: CDR1 GTSNPN and CDR2 SVGIG (reference sequence). The CDR3 spans 16 residues. V was clipped by 3 bases and J by 4 bases; unmatched bases: 10. The CDR3: CAWSRRTGVLNQPQHF. The CDR3 nucleotides are TGTGCCTGGAGCCGACGGACAGGGGTCCTAAATCAGCCCCAGCATTTT. Using reference TRBV30 and TRBJ1-5 for the parts outside the CDR3, the full variable domain is SQTIHQWPATLVQPVGSPLSLECTVEGTSNPNLYWYRQAAGRGLQLLFYSVGIGQISSEVPQNLSASRPQDRQFILSSKKLLLSDSGFYLCAWSRRTGVLNQPQHFGDGTRLSIL.

This sequence joins TRBV29-1 and TRBJ1-3; D gene unclear. Trimming cost V 6 bases and J 2 bases, with 5 bases left between them. Per the germline V gene, CDR1 is SQVTM and CDR2 is ANQGSEA. CDR3 length: 11 residues. CDR3 nucleotide sequence: TGCAGCGTCGGGGCTGGAAACACCATATATTTT. It codes for CSVGAGNTIYF.

The chain combines TRBV7-2 with TRBJ1-5; no reliable D call. V lost 2 bases, J lost 5 bases, and 7 bases lay in between. The CDR3 has 13 amino acids. Germline V lookup: CDR1 SGHTA, CDR2 FQGNSA. For the CDR3, the DNA is TGTGCCAGCAGCTTAAATTTCGATCAGCCCCAGCATTTT. Its translation is CASSLNFDQPQHF.

This clone turned up a few times. The rearrangement uses TRBV5-6 and TRBJ2-5; D not certain. In germline, CDR1 is SGHDT, CDR2 YYEEEE. Trimming stripped 4 bases from V and 4 bases from J, with 14 bases between. This CDR3 spans 14 amino acids. In DNA, the CDR3 is TGTGCCAGCAGCCTCCACGAGCCACGAGAGACCCAGTACTTC. Amino acid sequence: CASSLHEPRETQYF.

This chain uses TRBV18 with TRBJ1-2; D unresolved. V lost 2 bases and J lost 6, with 10 bases in between. The CDR3 contains 13 residues. CDR1 is KGHSH, CDR2 LQKENI, per germline. As DNA, the CDR3 is TGTGCCAGCTCACCAGGGCCTCAGGATGGCTACACCTTC. This codes for CASSPGPQDGYTF.